Listed below are T cell receptor beta chains from one sample, sequenced in a study of cytomegalovirus exposure and HLA in healthy donors. Clones were read by immunoSEQ multiplex PCR, and TCRdb kept only the in-frame ones, dropping some. The table lists roughly 140,000 clones, approximately 80% of them singletons, with about 2.5% in the top ten. The sample consisted of PBMCs. The receptors were gathered from a boy aged 2 to 10 in good health and CMV-seronegative. The CDR3 runs from the conserved cysteine through the conserved F or W. D genes are given only for firm matches. Some rows have no size entry. The others give once, few or many, or a class for an expanded clone.

CDR3 DNA: TGCGCCAGCAGCTTGACGCAGGGGGGCCCCCAAGAGACCCAGTACTTC
CDR3 protein: CASSLTQGGPQETQYF
V gene: TRBV5-1
D gene: .
J gene: TRBJ2-5
clone size: .

CDR3 DNA: TGTGCCAGTAGTACGGGACAGATTGCTGGAAACACCATATATTTT
CDR3 protein: CASSTGQIAGNTIYF
V gene: TRBV19
D gene: TRBD1
J gene: TRBJ1-3
clone size: .

CDR3 DNA: TGCAGCGTTGAAGAAGGGGCTGGCCTCGCCTACGAGCAGTACTTC
CDR3 protein: CSVEEGAGLAYEQYF
V gene: TRBV29-1
D gene: .
J gene: TRBJ2-7
clone size: .

CDR3 DNA: TGTGCCAGCAGTTACCCTCGATTGCAGTATAATGAAAAACTGTTTTTT
CDR3 protein: CASSYPRLQYNEKLFF
V gene: TRBV6-5
D gene: .
J gene: TRBJ1-4
clone size: .

CDR3 DNA: TGTGCCATCACTAGCGCGAGCCCAGATACGCAGTATTTT
CDR3 protein: CAITSASPDTQYF
V gene: TRBV10-3
D gene: .
J gene: TRBJ2-3
clone size: .

CDR3 DNA: TGTGCCAGCAGCTTACATAGTCAGGGGGACGGTGAGCAGTTCTTC
CDR3 protein: CASSLHSQGDGEQFF
V gene: TRBV13
D gene: TRBD1
J gene: TRBJ2-1
clone size: .

CDR3 DNA: TGTGCCAGCAGTTACTCGAAGGGGACAAATTCACCCCTCCACTTT
CDR3 protein: CASSYSKGTNSPLHF
V gene: TRBV6-6
D gene: .
J gene: TRBJ1-6
clone size: once

CDR3 DNA: TGTGCCAGCAGGGTCAGGGGGTCGGTCTACGGGTCTGGAAACACCATATATTTT
CDR3 protein: CASRVRGSVYGSGNTIYF
V gene: TRBV27
D gene: TRBD1
J gene: TRBJ1-3
clone size: once

CDR3 DNA: TGTGCCTGGAGTGGAGGTCCCAAGCTGTTTTTT
CDR3 protein: CAWSGGPKLFF
V gene: TRBV30
D gene: .
J gene: TRBJ2-2
clone size: .

CDR3 DNA: TGTGCCAGCAGCTTAACTGGACAGGGAATGAGTCCCACAGATACGCAGTATTTT
CDR3 protein: CASSLTGQGMSPTDTQYF
V gene: TRBV7-9
D gene: TRBD1
J gene: TRBJ2-3
clone size: .

CDR3 DNA: TGTGCCAGTAGCCTCCCAGGTCAGGGGCGATCCGTATCTTTCTTT
CDR3 protein: CASSLPGQGRSVSFF
V gene: TRBV19
D gene: .
J gene: TRBJ1-1
clone size: .

CDR3 DNA: TGCGCCAGCAGTGGAAAGACAGGAATGCTCACTGAAGCTTTCTTT
CDR3 protein: CASSGKTGMLTEAFF
V gene: TRBV10-2
D gene: .
J gene: TRBJ1-1
clone size: .

CDR3 DNA: TGTGCCAGCAGACCTGGGGGGTACAATGAGCAGTTCTTC
CDR3 protein: CASRPGGYNEQFF
V gene: TRBV7-2
D gene: .
J gene: TRBJ2-1
clone size: .

CDR3 DNA: TGTGCCAGCAGTGACTGCGATGGGGGGGCCTACGAGCAGTACTTC
CDR3 protein: CASSDCDGGAYEQYF
V gene: TRBV6-4
D gene: TRBD2
J gene: TRBJ2-7
clone size: .

CDR3 DNA: TGTGCCAGCTCACCAGGACAGGGCTTGAACACTGAAGCTTTCTTT
CDR3 protein: CASSPGQGLNTEAFF
V gene: TRBV18
D gene: TRBD1
J gene: TRBJ1-1
clone size: .

CDR3 DNA: TGTGCCAGCAGTGATTTCAGATGGGGCGGCACTGAAGCTTTCTTT
CDR3 protein: CASSDFRWGGTEAFF
V gene: TRBV25-1
D gene: .
J gene: TRBJ1-1
clone size: .

CDR3 DNA: TGTGCCAGCAGGATACAGGGGGAGGCGTTGACTGAAGCTTTCTTT
CDR3 protein: CASRIQGEALTEAFF
V gene: TRBV6-1
D gene: TRBD1
J gene: TRBJ1-1
clone size: .

CDR3 DNA: TGTGCCAGCAGCTTATTGCGGTTAAGCTCCTACAATGAGCAGTTCTTC
CDR3 protein: CASSLLRLSSYNEQFF
V gene: TRBV7-8
D gene: .
J gene: TRBJ2-1
clone size: once

CDR3 DNA: TGTGCCAGCTCCCCGGGACAGTACCAAGAGACCCAGTACTTC
CDR3 protein: CASSPGQYQETQYF
V gene: TRBV18
D gene: TRBD1
J gene: TRBJ2-5
clone size: .

CDR3 DNA: TGTGCCAGCAGCGAACAGGGAACTGAAGCTTTCTTT
CDR3 protein: CASSEQGTEAFF
V gene: TRBV5-4
D gene: .
J gene: TRBJ1-1
clone size: .

CDR3 DNA: TGCGCCAGCAGCCAAGAGCAGGAGACCCAGTACTTC
CDR3 protein: CASSQEQETQYF
V gene: TRBV4-1
D gene: .
J gene: TRBJ2-5
clone size: .

CDR3 DNA: TGTGCCAGCAGCGTAGGTTTTGAGAGGACAGGGGGGTTGTATTCACCCCTCCACTTT
CDR3 protein: CASSVGFERTGGLYSPLHF
V gene: TRBV9
D gene: TRBD1
J gene: TRBJ1-6
clone size: .

CDR3 DNA: TGTGCCAGCAGCTTTGCCGGGACACCAACCGGGGAGCTGTTTTTT
CDR3 protein: CASSFAGTPTGELFF
V gene: TRBV5-4
D gene: .
J gene: TRBJ2-2
clone size: once

CDR3 DNA: TGTGCCAGCAGCTTGTTTGCTCACAACTCCTACAATGAGCAGTTCTTC
CDR3 protein: CASSLFAHNSYNEQFF
V gene: TRBV5-4
D gene: .
J gene: TRBJ2-1
clone size: .

CDR3 DNA: TGTTCCAGCAGCTTACACAGGGAGGGTGAGACCCAGTACTTC
CDR3 protein: CSSSLHREGETQYF
V gene: TRBV7-9
D gene: .
J gene: TRBJ2-5
clone size: once

CDR3 DNA: TGTGCCAGCAGCCGCATTGCGGGGGAGGGTCAGCCCCAGCATTTT
CDR3 protein: CASSRIAGEGQPQHF
V gene: TRBV5-5
D gene: .
J gene: TRBJ1-5
clone size: .

CDR3 DNA: TGTGCCAGCAGCTTAAGGGCTAGCGGGACCTACAATGAGCAGTTCTTC
CDR3 protein: CASSLRASGTYNEQFF
V gene: TRBV7-2
D gene: TRBD2
J gene: TRBJ2-1
clone size: .

CDR3 DNA: TGTGCCAGCAGCTTGGGCAGGGGGCCTAGCTATGGCTACACCTTC
CDR3 protein: CASSLGRGPSYGYTF
V gene: TRBV7-6
D gene: TRBD1
J gene: TRBJ1-2
clone size: .

CDR3 DNA: TGTGCCAGTAGGATCACTAGCGGGAGGCCGGGTGAGCAGTTCTTC
CDR3 protein: CASRITSGRPGEQFF
V gene: TRBV19
D gene: TRBD2
J gene: TRBJ2-1
clone size: .

CDR3 DNA: TGTGCCAGCAGTCGCGCGGGGACAGGGGTAGGCGAGCAGTACTTC
CDR3 protein: CASSRAGTGVGEQYF
V gene: TRBV7-6
D gene: TRBD1
J gene: TRBJ2-7
clone size: .

CDR3 DNA: TGCGCCAGCAGCTTGGCCGCGGGCTATGGCTACACCTTC
CDR3 protein: CASSLAAGYGYTF
V gene: TRBV5-1
D gene: .
J gene: TRBJ1-2
clone size: .

CDR3 DNA: TGTGCCTGGAGTGGACTAGCGGGGGGCGAGCAGTACTTC
CDR3 protein: CAWSGLAGGEQYF
V gene: TRBV30
D gene: TRBD2
J gene: TRBJ2-7
clone size: .

CDR3 DNA: TGTGCCAGCAGCCCCGGCCTTCGGGACAGGGGTACCTATAATTCACCCCTCCACTTT
CDR3 protein: CASSPGLRDRGTYNSPLHF
V gene: TRBV9
D gene: TRBD1
J gene: TRBJ1-6
clone size: .

CDR3 DNA: TGCGCCAGCAGCACCCGAGGACTAGCCCGAGAGACCCAGTACTTC
CDR3 protein: CASSTRGLARETQYF
V gene: TRBV5-1
D gene: TRBD2
J gene: TRBJ2-5
clone size: .

CDR3 DNA: TGTGCCAGCAGTGCAGCCCTCGGGCGGGTGGCCTGGGGGAGGACTAATGAAAAACTGTTTTTT
CDR3 protein: CASSAALGRVAWGRTNEKLFF
V gene: TRBV28
D gene: .
J gene: TRBJ1-4
clone size: .

CDR3 DNA: TGTGCCAGCAGTTTATTGCAGGGACTAGGAGCCAAAAACATTCAGTACTTC
CDR3 protein: CASSLLQGLGAKNIQYF
V gene: TRBV28
D gene: TRBD2
J gene: TRBJ2-4
clone size: .